The entry below gives a single TCR beta chain sequence along with its context. Antigen: not known. The data were taken from a study of T cells expressing NK-cell markers. For the study at large: Sequenced donors, eight in total, included seven who were HCMV-seropositive and one who was seronegative.

Germline lookup yields CDR1 LGHDT and CDR2 YNNKEL (reference sequence). The CDR3 has 15 residues. After re-calling the 5' RACE reads, TCRdb lists one entry per CDR3 protein, DNA absent. The sample totals a few hundred thousand distinct CDR3 sequences. General study points: The study found dominant NKG2C+ clonotypes at about 1.0-7.5% of CD8+ T cells in over 5 donors.

This rearrangement joins TRBV3-1 to TRBJ2-2; no DNA is available, so the TRBD2 call from TCRdb remains unchecked. The sequence was collected from a man aged 18 to 69 in good health. Sequenced: blood T cells: a sorted CD56 or NKG2C T cell subset, CD4+ or CD8+ T cells, or bulk PBMC T cells (not recorded which). The chain's CDR3 is CASSQGGGGSGELFF.